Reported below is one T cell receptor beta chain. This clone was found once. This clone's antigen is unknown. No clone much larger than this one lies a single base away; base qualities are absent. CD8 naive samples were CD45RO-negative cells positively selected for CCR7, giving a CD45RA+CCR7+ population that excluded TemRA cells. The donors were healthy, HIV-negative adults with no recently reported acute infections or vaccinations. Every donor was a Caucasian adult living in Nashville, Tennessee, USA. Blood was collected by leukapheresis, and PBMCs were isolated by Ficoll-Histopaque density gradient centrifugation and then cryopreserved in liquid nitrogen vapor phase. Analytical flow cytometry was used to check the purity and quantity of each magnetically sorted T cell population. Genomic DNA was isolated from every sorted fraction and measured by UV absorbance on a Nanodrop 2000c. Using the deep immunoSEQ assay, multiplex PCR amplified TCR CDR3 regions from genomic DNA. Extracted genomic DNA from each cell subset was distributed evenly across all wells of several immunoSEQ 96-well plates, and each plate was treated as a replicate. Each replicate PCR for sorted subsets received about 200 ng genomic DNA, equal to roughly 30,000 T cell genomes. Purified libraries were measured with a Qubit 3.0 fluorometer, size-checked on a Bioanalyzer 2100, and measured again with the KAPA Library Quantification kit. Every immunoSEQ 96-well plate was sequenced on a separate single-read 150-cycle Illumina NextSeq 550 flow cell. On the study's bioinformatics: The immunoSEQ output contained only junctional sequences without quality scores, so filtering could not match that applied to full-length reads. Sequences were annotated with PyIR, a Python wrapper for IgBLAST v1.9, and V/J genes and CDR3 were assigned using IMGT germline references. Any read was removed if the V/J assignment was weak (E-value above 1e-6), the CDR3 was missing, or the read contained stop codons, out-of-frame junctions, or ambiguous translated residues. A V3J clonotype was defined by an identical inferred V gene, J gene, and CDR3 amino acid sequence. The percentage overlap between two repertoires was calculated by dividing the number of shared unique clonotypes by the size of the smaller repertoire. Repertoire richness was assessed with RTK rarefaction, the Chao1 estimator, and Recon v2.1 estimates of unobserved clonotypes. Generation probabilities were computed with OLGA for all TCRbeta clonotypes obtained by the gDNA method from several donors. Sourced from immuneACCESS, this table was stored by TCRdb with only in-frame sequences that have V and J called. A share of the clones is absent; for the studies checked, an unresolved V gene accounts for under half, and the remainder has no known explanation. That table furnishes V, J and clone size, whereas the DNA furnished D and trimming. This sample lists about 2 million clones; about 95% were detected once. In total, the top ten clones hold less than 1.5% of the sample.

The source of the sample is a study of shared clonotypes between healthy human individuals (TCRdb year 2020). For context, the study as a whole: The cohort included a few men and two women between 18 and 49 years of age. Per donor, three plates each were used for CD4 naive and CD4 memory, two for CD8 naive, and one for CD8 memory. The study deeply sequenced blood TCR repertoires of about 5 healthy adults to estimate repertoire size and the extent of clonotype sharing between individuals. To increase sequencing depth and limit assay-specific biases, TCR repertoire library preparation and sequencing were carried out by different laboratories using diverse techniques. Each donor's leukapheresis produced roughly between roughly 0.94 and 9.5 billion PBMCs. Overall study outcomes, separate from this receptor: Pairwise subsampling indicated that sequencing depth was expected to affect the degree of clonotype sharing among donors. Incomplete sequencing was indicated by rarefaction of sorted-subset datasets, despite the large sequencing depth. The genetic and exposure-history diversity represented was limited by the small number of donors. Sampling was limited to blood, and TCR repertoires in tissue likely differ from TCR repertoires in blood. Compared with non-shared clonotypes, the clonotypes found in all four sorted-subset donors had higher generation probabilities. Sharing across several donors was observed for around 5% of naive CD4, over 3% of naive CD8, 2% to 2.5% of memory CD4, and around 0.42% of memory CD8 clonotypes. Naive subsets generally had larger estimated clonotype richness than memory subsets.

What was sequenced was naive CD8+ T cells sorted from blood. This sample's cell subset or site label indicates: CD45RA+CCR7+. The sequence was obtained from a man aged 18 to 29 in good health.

The nucleotide sequence reads as follows: TGTGCCAGCAGTGGGGGGTGGACGGAACCTTACGAGCAGTACTTC. Its protein reads: CASSGGWTEPYEQYF. The sequence links TRBV25-1 to TRBJ2-7; the D gene assignment is perhaps TRBD1 or TRBD2, with each matching 5 bases. From the germline V gene, CDR1 is MGHDK and CDR2 is SYGVNS. The CDR3, cysteine through phenylalanine, is 15 amino acids long. Only CDR3 DNA is held: 45 bases, read in frame from base 1. The junction carries 17 bases between V and J, which are trimmed by 4 bases and 4 bases respectively.